This TCR beta chain is from a study of T cell responses to AZD1222 COVID-19 vaccine. As for this clone: Antigen specificity is unknown.

The CDR3 spans 18 residues. Between the trimmed V and J ends, which lost 2 bases and 0 bases, there was a span of 18 bases. Germline V CDR1 and CDR2: SGDLS, YYNGEE. The data were produced by immunoSEQ multiplex PCR, yet TCRdb's version contains in-frame clones alone and is incomplete. The table has around 190,000 clones, over 80% seen once; the top ten hold approximately 1.5%. Regarding the study as a whole: At baseline, seropositivity was found in only 5 to 7 AZD1222 recipients.

The specimen comprised peripheral blood, sampled on day 0 of AZD1222 vaccination. This rearrangement joins TRBV9 to TRBJ2-1; D possibly uses TRBD1 or TRBD2 (5 bases each). This TCR derives from an adult in good health. CDR3 coding DNA: TGTGCCAGCAGCGTTAGTACCCCCGGGACCAGCTCCTACAATGAGCAGTTCTTC. Translating it yields CASSVSTPGTSSYNEQFF.